The 27 T cell receptor beta chains in this list originate from one sample, sequenced in a study of T cells in Graves' hyperthyroidism and ophthalmopathy. Template material for amplifying TCR beta CDR3 regions consisted of RNA transcripts. TCR CDR3 underwent first-round RT-PCR with the HTBI primer set. TCRdb re-called the multiplex PCR reads through MiXCR, storing one row per CDR3 protein. The sample holds roughly 300,000 distinct CDR3 sequences, around 14% seen once. The specimen sequenced was blood. The receptor source for this set is a woman aged 25 to 39 with Graves' hyperthyroidism.

This clonotype was seen a few times. The genes are TRBV19 and TRBJ2-3; perhaps TRBD1 as D (6 bases). Germline CDR1 and CDR2: LNHDA and SQIVND (reference sequence). Deletions cut 10 bases from V and 1 base from J, with 15 bases between. This CDR3 is built from 14 residues. The CDR3 nucleotides read TGTGCCACCTCGATAAGGACAGGCACAGATACGCAGTATTTT. This sequence encodes CATSIRTGTDTQYF.

This clonotype has at least ten counts. The chain joins TRBV20-1 to TRBJ1-1; D might be TRBD1 (6 bases). Trimming removed 6 bases at V and 4 bases at J, with 18 bases between. This CDR3 is 14 amino acids long. Germline lookup yields CDR1 DFQATT and CDR2 SNEGSKA (reference sequence). The CDR3 here is CSARPGLQGTEAFF. Written as DNA, the CDR3 is TGCAGTGCACGACCGGGCTTACAGGGCACTGAAGCTTTCTTT.

This clonotype was observed many times. The CDR3 coding sequence is TGTGCCAGCCAAACGACGGGAGGGTCCTACGAGCAGTACTTC. This sequence encodes CASQTTGGSYEQYF. J is TRBJ2-7 and V is TRBV2, with 8 bases identical to TRBD2. The CDR3 totals 14 residues. J was trimmed by 1 base and V by 8 bases; bases with no gene match: 7. The germline V gene encodes CDR1 SNHLY and CDR2 FYNNEI.

This clonotype has a count of ten or more. The rearrangement joins TRBV2 to TRBJ1-1, with TRBD1 matching over 9 bases. Trimming cost V 3 bases and J 7 bases; bases outside gene matches: 6. This CDR3 region has 14 residues. Germline loops: CDR1 SNHLY, CDR2 FYNNEI. The CDR3 reads CASSEGTGRGEAFF. DNA for the CDR3: TGTGCCAGCAGTGAGGGGACAGGGAGAGGTGAAGCTTTCTTT.

With regard to this clonotype: Relative to the germline gene, one junction end is altered; a read error may explain this. The chain uses TRBV5-6 and TRBJ2-3, with D hard to call. The germline V gene has CDR1 SGHDT and CDR2 YYEEEE. There are 16 residues in the CDR3. The CDR3 DNA reads TGTGCCAGCAGCCCTCCCGGTGGGGTGAGCATAGATACGCAGTATTTT. Its protein product is CASSPPGGVSIDTQYF.

This clonotype was counted between two and nine times. The V call is TRBV2, the J call TRBJ2-1, with 9 bases lining up with TRBD2. V was pared by 3 bases and J by 4 bases, with 7 bases of the junction left unmatched. CDR1 is SNHLY and CDR2 is FYNNEI in the germline V gene. The CDR3 totals 16 residues. The CDR3 DNA follows: TGTGCCAGCAGTGATCCTAGCGGGGACAGATACAATGAGCAGTTCTTC. Protein sequence: CASSDPSGDRYNEQFF.

The chain couples TRBV6-2 or TRBV6-3 to TRBJ2-2; D is unclear. This CDR3 is 16 amino acids long. V was shortened by 4 bases and J by 1 base, with 13 bases between the two germline ends. The germline V gene encodes CDR1 MNHEY and CDR2 SVGEGT. CDR3 amino acids: CASSSESGKNTGELFF. The CDR3 bases are TGTGCCAGCAGTTCCGAGTCAGGAAAGAACACCGGGGAGCTGTTTTTT.

This clonotype was seen a handful of times. V is TRBV27 and J is TRBJ2-1; 8 bases map to TRBD1. The V segment lost 6 bases and the J segment 0 bases; nucleotides outside the gene matches: 4. Germline assignment: CDR1 MNHEY and CDR2 SMNVEV (reference sequence). The CDR3 totals 15 residues. CDR3 protein: CASSFTGGSYNEQFF. The CDR3 nucleotides are TGTGCCAGCAGCTTTACAGGGGGCTCCTACAATGAGCAGTTCTTC.

V usage is TRBV5-4 and J usage is TRBJ2-2; TRBD1 matches 7 bases. The CDR3 runs 14 residues. With V trimmed by 3 bases and J by 6 bases, 5 bases remained unmatched. Germline CDR1 is SGHNT and CDR2 is YYREEE (reference sequence). In nucleotides, the CDR3 is TGTGCCAGCAGCTCGGGACAGACGCCCGGGGAGCTGTTTTTT. This translates into CASSSGQTPGELFF.

The table lists this clonotype with many counts. The chain couples TRBV20-1 to TRBJ2-1, with 9 positions matching TRBD2. The junction had 8 bases not matched to a gene; V was cut back by 5 bases and J by 3 bases. The germline V gene encodes CDR1 DFQATT and CDR2 SNEGSKA (reference sequence). The CDR3 covers 15 residues. The CDR3 bases are TGCAGTGCTCGCTCACTAGCGGGCAGCTACAATGAGCAGTTCTTC. Residues: CSARSLAGSYNEQFF.

Comment on this clonotype: A read error is likely, as this CDR3 ends without the conserved phenylalanine or tryptophan. The rearrangement uses TRBV29-1 and TRBJ2-3; 9 positions agree with TRBD1. CDR1 is SQVTM and CDR2 is ANQGSEA in the germline V gene. This CDR3 spans 12 amino acids. V lost 6 bases, J lost 5 bases, and 3 bases stayed unmatched. CDR3 region: CSVGQGGDTQYL. Here the CDR3 DNA reads TGCAGCGTGGGACAGGGAGGAGATACGCAGTATCTT.

Many counts were recorded for this clonotype. V and J are TRBV28 and TRBJ1-2; D may be TRBD1 (6 bases). The germline V gene has CDR1 MDHEN and CDR2 SYDVKM. The CDR3 runs to 13 residues. V shed 4 bases and J shed 4 bases, with 10 bases lying between them. The DNA for the CDR3 is TGTGCCAGCAGTTGGGGGCAGCGCTATGGCTACACCTTC. It is translated as CASSWGQRYGYTF.

This clonotype was recorded at least ten times. This sequence joins TRBV28 and TRBJ2-5, with a tentative D call TRBD2 (6 bases). Per germline, CDR1 MDHEN and CDR2 SYDVKM. This CDR3 is 13 amino acids long. V lost 2 bases, J lost 9 bases, and 13 bases lay in between. CDR3 bases: TGTGCCAGCAGTTTACGAGGTGGGGAGGCCCAGTACTTC. Translated, it gives CASSLRGGEAQYF.

The V and J genes are TRBV24-1 and TRBJ2-2, with D maybe TRBD1 (6 bases). Germline CDR1 KGHDR, CDR2 SFDVKD. V lost 3 bases to trimming and J lost 3 bases, with 16 bases between them. The CDR3 loop spans 17 amino acids. The CDR3 loop is CATSDRDNPEDTGELFF. The CDR3 DNA reads TGTGCCACCAGTGATCGGGACAACCCCGAGGACACCGGGGAGCTGTTTTTT.

This chain links TRBV19 with TRBJ2-2, with 8 bases that match TRBD2. J was trimmed by 6 bases and V by 5 bases; bases with no gene match: 8. CDR3 size: 15 residues. Germline values: CDR1 LNHDA, CDR2 SQIVND (reference sequence). CDR3 DNA: TGTGCCAGTAGTTCCAGGACTAGCCCTGCCGGGGAGCTGTTTTTT. Its translation: CASSSRTSPAGELFF. The whole variable domain, remainder taken from reference TRBV19 and TRBJ2-2, is DGGITQSPKYLFRKEGQNVTLSCEQNLNHDAMYWYRQDPGQGLRLIYYSQIVNDFQKGDIAEGYSVSREKKESFPLTVTSAQKNPTAFYLCASSSRTSPAGELFFGEGSRLTVL.

This clonotype was detected ten times or more. The CDR3 DNA reads TGTGCCAGCAGTCCCGACTTAAGCTCCTACGAGCAGTACTTC. Its protein product is CASSPDLSSYEQYF. The chain has TRBV7-9 and TRBJ2-7, with D unclear. Per germline, CDR1 SEHNR and CDR2 FQNEAQ (reference sequence). The V and J ends lost 6 bases and 0 bases respectively, with 12 bases between them. The CDR3 is made up of 14 amino acids.

Only a few counts were recorded for this clonotype. The chain links TRBV19 to TRBJ1-1, with a tentative D call TRBD1 (5 bases). Between the trimmed V and J ends, which lost 6 bases and 2 bases, there was a span of 13 bases. The CDR3 is 14 amino acids. Looked up from germline, CDR1 is LNHDA and CDR2 is SQIVND (reference sequence). The CDR3 nucleotides are TGTGCCAGTAGCATCGACGGGACCAACACTGAAGCTTTCTTT. This sequence encodes CASSIDGTNTEAFF.

This clonotype was found a few times. The genes are TRBV12-3 or TRBV12-4 and TRBJ2-3; 7 nucleotides line up with TRBD1. This CDR3 has 12 amino acids. V shed 7 bases, J shed 3 bases, and the junction held 1 base outside the gene matches. Here the CDR3 reads CASNRGTDTQYF. For the CDR3, the DNA is TGTGCCAGCAACAGGGGAACAGATACGCAGTATTTT.

This clonotype turned up a few times. The chain employs TRBV19 and TRBJ1-5; D unresolved. The V gene's germline CDR1 is LNHDA and CDR2 SQIVND (reference sequence). This CDR3 comprises 13 residues. Trimming pared 1 base from V and 4 bases from J, leaving 5 bases between. The CDR3 coding sequence is TGTGCCAGTAGTATAGCCTGGAATCAGCCCCAGCATTTT. This gives the protein CASSIAWNQPQHF.

The DNA for the CDR3 is TGTGCCAACAGGCCCGTACTTACAGGACCTGAGCAGTTCTTC. This encodes CANRPVLTGPEQFF. The chain combines TRBV6-2 or TRBV6-3 with TRBJ2-1; TRBD1 might be the D (5 bases). CDR3 size: 14 residues. V lost 10 bases and J 9 bases, leaving 22 bases between the germline ends. Germline CDR1 reads MNHEY; CDR2 reads SVGEGT.

The chain joins TRBV20-1 to TRBJ1-3; 8 bases align to TRBD1. Per the germline V gene, CDR1 is DFQATT and CDR2 is SNEGSKA (reference sequence). J lost 0 bases, V lost 0 bases, and 4 bases had no gene match. This CDR3 has 16 amino acids. The chain's CDR3 is CSARDRTGNSGNTIYF. The CDR3 region has the DNA TGCAGTGCTAGAGATAGGACAGGGAACTCTGGAAACACCATATATTTT.

This clonotype was found many times. The chain links TRBV2 to TRBJ1-1; D may be TRBD1 (6 bases). Germline CDR1 and CDR2: SNHLY and FYNNEI. V lost 6 bases, J lost 9 bases, and 20 bases lay in between. The CDR3 runs to 14 residues. CDR3 protein: CASSRYSGQQKAFF. The CDR3 DNA follows: TGTGCCAGCAGCCGATATTCAGGACAGCAAAAAGCTTTCTTT.

This clonotype was detected many times. This chain uses TRBV28 with TRBJ1-1; 8 bases fit TRBD1. This CDR3 contains 16 residues. The germline V gene has CDR1 MDHEN and CDR2 SYDVKM. Trimming took 8 bases from V and 5 from J; bases not matched to a gene: 16. The CDR3 spells CASGPRGPSAGTEAFF. The CDR3, as DNA: TGTGCCAGCGGGCCCAGGGGGCCCTCCGCGGGTACTGAAGCTTTCTTT.

This clonotype occurred many times. The gene calls are TRBV20-1 and TRBJ2-2, with 9 bases fitting TRBD2. Germline trimming cut 3 bases from V and 3 bases from J; bases unmatched to any gene: 8. Germline V CDR1 and CDR2: DFQATT, SNEGSKA (reference sequence). This CDR3 is 16 amino acids long. The CDR3 here is CSARASGTRHTGELFF. Here the CDR3 DNA reads TGCAGTGCTAGGGCTAGCGGGACCCGTCACACCGGGGAGCTGTTTTTT.

This clonotype appeared a few times. This sequence joins TRBV28 and TRBJ2-7, with D possibly matching TRBD1 (5 bases). The CDR3 runs to 13 residues. From germline, CDR1 is MDHEN and CDR2 SYDVKM. V gave up 10 bases and J gave up 2 bases, with 15 bases separating them. The CDR3 protein is CATIRQTPYEQYF. CDR3 nucleotide sequence: TGTGCCACCATTAGACAGACCCCCTACGAGCAGTACTTC.

CDR3 loop: CSVLWETTDTQYF. The CDR3 nucleotides are TGCAGCGTTCTCTGGGAAACCACAGATACGCAGTATTTT. The V gene is TRBV29-1, the J gene TRBJ2-3; no clear D gene. The CDR3 runs to 13 residues. V lost 5 bases, J lost 2 bases, and 11 bases lay in between. Germline CDR1 reads SQVTM; CDR2 reads ANQGSEA.

The table lists this clonotype with a few counts. V and J are TRBV27 and TRBJ2-1; a weak D match, TRBD2 (5 bases). The CDR3 has 13 residues. The germline V and J ends were trimmed by 5 bases and 8 bases, with 13 bases remaining between them. Germline CDR1 MNHEY, CDR2 SMNVEV (reference sequence). In DNA form, the CDR3 reads TGTGCCAGCAGTCTGGCGACCGGGGATGAGCAGTTCTTC. It codes for CASSLATGDEQFF.